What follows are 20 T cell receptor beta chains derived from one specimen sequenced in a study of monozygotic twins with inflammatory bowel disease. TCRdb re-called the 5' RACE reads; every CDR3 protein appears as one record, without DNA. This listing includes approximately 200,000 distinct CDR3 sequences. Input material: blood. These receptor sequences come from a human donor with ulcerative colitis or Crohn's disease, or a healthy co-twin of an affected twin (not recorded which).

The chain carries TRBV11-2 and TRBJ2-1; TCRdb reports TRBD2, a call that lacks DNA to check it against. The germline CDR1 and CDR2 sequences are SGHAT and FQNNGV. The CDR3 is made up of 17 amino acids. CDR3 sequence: CASSLEIAGRSYNEQFF. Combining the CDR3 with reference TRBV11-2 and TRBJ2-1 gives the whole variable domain EAGVAQSPRYKIIEKRQSVAFWCNPISGHATLYWYQQILGQGPKLLIQFQNNGVVDDSQLPKDRFSAERLKGVDSTLKIQPAKLEDSAVYLCASSLEIAGRSYNEQFFGPGTRLTVL.

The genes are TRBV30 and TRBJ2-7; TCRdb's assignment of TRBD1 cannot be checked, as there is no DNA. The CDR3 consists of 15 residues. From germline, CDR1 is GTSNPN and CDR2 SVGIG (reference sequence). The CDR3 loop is CAWSVLDRRPYEQYF.

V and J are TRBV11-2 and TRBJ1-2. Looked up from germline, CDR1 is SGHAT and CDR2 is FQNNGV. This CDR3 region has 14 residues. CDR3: CASSLRAQNYGYTF.

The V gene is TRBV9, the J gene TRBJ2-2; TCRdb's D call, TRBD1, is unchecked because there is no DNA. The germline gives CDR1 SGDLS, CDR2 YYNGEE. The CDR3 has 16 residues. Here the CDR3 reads CASSVDVGIGTGELFF.

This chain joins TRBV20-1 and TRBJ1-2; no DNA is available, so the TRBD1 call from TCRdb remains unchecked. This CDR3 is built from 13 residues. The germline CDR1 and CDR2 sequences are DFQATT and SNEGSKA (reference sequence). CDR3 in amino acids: CSAPDRQTTGYTF.

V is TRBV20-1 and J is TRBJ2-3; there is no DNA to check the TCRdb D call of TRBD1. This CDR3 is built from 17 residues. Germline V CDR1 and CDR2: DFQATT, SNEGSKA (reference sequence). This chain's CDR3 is CSASSGGWGVSTDTQYF.

The CDR3 reads CASSLGPQGTDTQYF. The chain carries TRBV12-3 or TRBV12-4 and TRBJ2-3; TCRdb reports TRBD2, a call that lacks DNA to check it against. CDR3 length: 15 residues.

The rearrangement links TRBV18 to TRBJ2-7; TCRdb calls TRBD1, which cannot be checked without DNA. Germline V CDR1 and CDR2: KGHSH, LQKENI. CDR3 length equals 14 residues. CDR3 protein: CASGPGGGIYEQYF.

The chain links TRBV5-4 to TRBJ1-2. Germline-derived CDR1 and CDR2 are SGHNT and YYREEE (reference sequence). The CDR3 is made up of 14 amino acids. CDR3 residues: CASSWGRAGYGYTF.

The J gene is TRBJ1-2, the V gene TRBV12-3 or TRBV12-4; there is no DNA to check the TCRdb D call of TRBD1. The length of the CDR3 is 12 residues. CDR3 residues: CASSWAGNGYTF.

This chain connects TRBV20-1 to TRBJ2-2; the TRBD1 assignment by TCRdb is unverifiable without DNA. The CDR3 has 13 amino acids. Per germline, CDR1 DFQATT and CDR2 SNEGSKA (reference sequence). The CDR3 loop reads CSLSGGRARELFF.

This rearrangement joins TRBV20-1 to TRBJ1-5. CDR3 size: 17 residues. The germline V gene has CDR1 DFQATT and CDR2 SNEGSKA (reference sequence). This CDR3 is CSARNRGCFLSNQPQHF.

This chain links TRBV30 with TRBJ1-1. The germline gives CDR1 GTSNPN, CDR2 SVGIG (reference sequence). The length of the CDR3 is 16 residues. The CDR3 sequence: CAWSVPADLMNTEAFF. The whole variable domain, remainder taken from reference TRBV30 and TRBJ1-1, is SQTIHQWPATLVQPVGSPLSLECTVEGTSNPNLYWYRQAAGRGLQLLFYSVGIGQISSEVPQNLSASRPQDRQFILSSKKLLLSDSGFYLCAWSVPADLMNTEAFFGQGTRLTVV.

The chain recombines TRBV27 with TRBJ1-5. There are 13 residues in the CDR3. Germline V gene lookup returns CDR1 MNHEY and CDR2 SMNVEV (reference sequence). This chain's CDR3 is CASSREGNQPQHF.

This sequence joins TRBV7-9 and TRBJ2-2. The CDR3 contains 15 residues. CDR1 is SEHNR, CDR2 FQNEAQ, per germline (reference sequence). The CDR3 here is CASSLSIGNTGELFF.

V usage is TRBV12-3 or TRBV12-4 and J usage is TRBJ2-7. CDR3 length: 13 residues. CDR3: CASSLLPNYEQYF.

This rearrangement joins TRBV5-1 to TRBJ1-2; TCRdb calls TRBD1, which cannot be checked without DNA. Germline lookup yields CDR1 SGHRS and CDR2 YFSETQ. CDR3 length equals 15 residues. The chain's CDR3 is CASSPWTGAFEGYTF. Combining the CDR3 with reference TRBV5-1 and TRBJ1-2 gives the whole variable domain KAGVTQTPRYLIKTRGQQVTLSCSPISGHRSVSWYQQTPGQGLQFLFEYFSETQRNKGNFPGRFSGRQFSNSRSEMNVSTLELGDSALYLCASSPWTGAFEGYTFGSGTRLTVV.

The CDR3 reads CASSQVGVKTEAFF. V is TRBV3-1 and J is TRBJ1-1; without DNA, the TCRdb call of TRBD1 cannot be checked. Germline loops: CDR1 LGHDT, CDR2 YNNKEL (reference sequence). This CDR3 comprises 14 residues.

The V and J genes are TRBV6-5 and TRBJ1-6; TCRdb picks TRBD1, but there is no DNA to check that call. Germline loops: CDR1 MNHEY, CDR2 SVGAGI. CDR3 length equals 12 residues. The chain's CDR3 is CASSWGNSPLHF.

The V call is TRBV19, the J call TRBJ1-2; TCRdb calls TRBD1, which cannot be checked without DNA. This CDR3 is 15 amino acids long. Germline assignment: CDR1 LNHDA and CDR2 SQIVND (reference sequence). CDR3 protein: CASSPPGHYNYGYTF.